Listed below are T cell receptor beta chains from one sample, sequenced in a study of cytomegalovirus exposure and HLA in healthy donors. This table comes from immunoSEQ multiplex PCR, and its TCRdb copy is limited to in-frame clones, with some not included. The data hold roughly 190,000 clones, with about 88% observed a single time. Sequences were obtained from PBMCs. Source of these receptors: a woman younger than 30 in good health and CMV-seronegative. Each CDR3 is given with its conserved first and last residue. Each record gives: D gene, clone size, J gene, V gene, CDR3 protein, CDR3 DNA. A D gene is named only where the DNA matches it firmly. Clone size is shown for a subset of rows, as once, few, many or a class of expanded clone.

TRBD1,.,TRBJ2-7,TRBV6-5,CASRSGTGTYEQYF,TGTGCCAGCAGATCCGGGACAGGGACCTACGAGCAGTACTTC
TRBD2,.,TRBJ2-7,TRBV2,CASSEAASGSDEQYF,TGTGCCAGCAGTGAAGCGGCTAGCGGGAGTGACGAGCAGTACTTC
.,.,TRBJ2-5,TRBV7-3,CASSPLLAPQETQYF,TGTGCCAGCAGCCCACTACTAGCCCCCCAAGAGACCCAGTACTTC
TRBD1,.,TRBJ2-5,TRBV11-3,CASSSGTGETQYF,TGTGCCAGCAGCTCGGGGACAGGGGAGACCCAGTACTTC
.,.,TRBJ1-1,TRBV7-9,CASSLVAAEAFF,TGTGCCAGCAGCTTAGTGGCAGCTGAAGCTTTCTTT
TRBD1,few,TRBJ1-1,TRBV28,CASSLVRQGSSTEAFF,TGTGCCAGCAGTTTAGTGAGACAGGGTTCTAGCACTGAAGCTTTCTTT
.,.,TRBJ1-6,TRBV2,CASSEDSGKGGNSPLHF,TGTGCCAGCAGTGAAGACAGCGGGAAGGGCGGAAATTCACCCCTCCACTTC
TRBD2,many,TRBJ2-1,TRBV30,CAWTLRRDYRNNEQFF,TGTGCCTGGACCCTCAGGAGGGACTACCGAAACAATGAGCAGTTCTTC
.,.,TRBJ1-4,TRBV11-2,CASSLALGRFNEKLFF,TGTGCCAGCAGCTTAGCCCTAGGGAGGTTTAATGAAAAACTGTTTTTT
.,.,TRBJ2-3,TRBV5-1,CASSHPLALRFGTDTQYF,TGCGCCAGCAGCCACCCGTTAGCCCTGCGGTTCGGCACAGATACGCAGTATTTT
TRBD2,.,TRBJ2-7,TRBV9,CAGSVASGDGVFGYEQYF,TGTGCCGGCAGCGTAGCCAGCGGGGACGGCGTTTTCGGGTACGAGCAGTACTTC
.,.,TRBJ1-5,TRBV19,CASILRGGGQPQHF,TGTGCCAGCATTCTAAGGGGGGGTGGTCAGCCCCAGCATTTT
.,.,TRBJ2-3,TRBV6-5,CASSYSSRPDTQYF,TGTGCCAGCAGTTACTCGTCTCGTCCAGATACGCAGTATTTT
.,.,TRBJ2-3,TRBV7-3,CASSPQLGGIDTQYF,TGTGCCAGCAGCCCCCAGCTAGGAGGTATAGATACGCAGTATTTT
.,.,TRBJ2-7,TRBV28,CASSRGGTGIEQYF,TGTGCCAGCAGCAGGGGGGGGACAGGCATCGAGCAGTACTTC
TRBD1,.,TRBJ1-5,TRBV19,CASSIPDRGRGNQPQHF,TGTGCCAGTAGTATCCCGGACAGGGGGCGAGGGAATCAGCCCCAGCATTTT
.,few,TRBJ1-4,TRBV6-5,CASSYSSRVLNEKLFF,TGTGCCAGCAGTTACTCGTCTCGGGTACTTAATGAAAAACTGTTTTTT
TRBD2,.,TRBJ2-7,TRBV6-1,CASSERLAEFYEQYF,TGTGCCAGCAGTGAAAGACTAGCGGAATTCTACGAGCAGTACTTC
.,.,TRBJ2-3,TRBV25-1,CASTDPGGITDTQYF,TGTGCCAGCACCGACCCAGGGGGGATCACAGATACGCAGTATTTT
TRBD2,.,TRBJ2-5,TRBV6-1,CASSEEAGDQETQYF,TGTGCCAGCAGTGAAGAAGCGGGGGACCAAGAGACCCAGTACTTC
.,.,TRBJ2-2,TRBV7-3,CASSSQTGELFF,TGTGCCAGCAGCTCCCAAACCGGGGAGCTGTTTTTT
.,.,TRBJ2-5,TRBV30,CVWSLSGRKTQYF,TGTGTCTGGAGTCTATCGGGAAGAAAGACCCAGTACTTC
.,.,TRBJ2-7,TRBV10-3,CAISGGEGQSYEQYF,TGTGCCATCAGTGGGGGGGAGGGACAATCCTACGAGCAGTACTTC
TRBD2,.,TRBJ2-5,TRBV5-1,CASSRLAGGHQETQYF,TGCGCCAGCAGCAGATTAGCGGGAGGCCACCAAGAGACCCAGTACTTC
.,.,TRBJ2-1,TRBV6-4,CASSAQRQSPNEQFF,TGTGCCAGCAGTGCCCAGAGACAGTCTCCCAATGAGCAGTTCTTC
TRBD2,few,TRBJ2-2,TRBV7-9,CASSFRLAGEPGELFF,TGTGCCAGCAGCTTTAGACTAGCGGGGGAACCCGGGGAGCTGTTTTTT
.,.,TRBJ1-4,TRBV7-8,CASSPGQTTNEKLFF,TGTGCCAGCAGCCCAGGGCAGACGACTAATGAAAAACTGTTTTTT